A single T cell receptor beta chain is shown here with its context. Other DNA sequences in this sample translate to the same CDR3. This sample is drawn from a study of blood T cell repertoires in COVID-19. The Seattle site enrolled patients during active infection and followed them longitudinally. V lost 5 bases and J 2 bases, leaving 10 bases between the germline ends. This CDR3 is 14 amino acids long. Germline values: CDR1 MNHEY, CDR2 SVGAGI. Here immunoSEQ multiplex PCR was the method, and the copy in TCRdb shows in-frame clones only, minus some. The data hold 350,000 to 500,000 clones, with approximately 90% observed a single time.

The V call is TRBV6-5, the J call TRBJ1-5, with a possible D match to TRBD1 (5 bases). The sample taken for sequencing was peripheral blood. The TCR comes from a man between 18 and 29 years old with COVID-19, enrolled during active disease. CDR3 nucleotides: TGTGCCAGCAGTCCCCTAGGGGGCAATCAGCCCCAGCATTTT. Protein sequence: CASSPLGGNQPQHF.